This T cell receptor beta chain was sequenced during a study of cytotoxic CD8 clonotypes in ibrutinib-treated CLL. Targeted sequencing depth ranged from 1 in 200,000 to 1 in 1 million T cells. Measured with immunoSEQ multiplex PCR; TCRdb has only the in-frame clones, and not every one. The table records around 310,000 clones, 80% of them present only once. The receptor was derived from a human donor with chronic lymphocytic leukemia. The sample here was PBMCs, taken before ibrutinib treatment.

Here the CDR3 DNA reads TGTGCCAGCAGCCTGACAGGGGGCCCAGAGACCCAGTACTTC. It codes for CASSLTGGPETQYF. The V gene is TRBV7-9, the J gene TRBJ2-5, with 10 bases identical to TRBD1. Germline values: CDR1 SEHNR, CDR2 FQNEAQ (reference sequence). The ends lost 5 bases at V and 4 bases at J; junction bases unmatched: 4. The CDR3 covers 14 residues.